This T cell receptor (beta chain) was identified in a study of OX40 agonist ivuxolimab in advanced cancers. About the research overall: Participants could have had prior anti-PD-1, anti-PD-L1 or anti-CTLA-4 therapy, and roughly 40% had some. Study-level points and caveats: Which antigen the expanded peripheral T cells recognized is unknown. It was also the case that some nonresponders had low normalized T-cell clonal expansion.

Any history of autoimmune disease or systemic immunosuppression disqualified patients. This CDR3 spans 15 amino acids. V was clipped by 4 bases and J by 3 bases, with 16 bases between them. The method was immunoSEQ multiplex PCR; TCRdb's version includes in-frame clones alone and lacks a portion of them. The top ten hold 7.5% to 10% of the sample, which has 35,000 to 45,000 clones, 65% to 80% seen once. Concerning this clone itself: Antigen specificity is unknown.

The receptor comes from an adult with an advanced solid tumor such as melanoma, head and neck, liver or kidney cancer. This chain uses TRBV7-1 with TRBJ2-7; possible D gene TRBD1, 5 bases. TRBV7-1 is placed among ORFs of uncertain function. The sample here was CD4+ or CD8+ T cells sorted from blood, taken in a trial of the OX40 agonist ivuxolimab. Here the CDR3 reads CASSLAPGQNYEQYF. Written as DNA, the CDR3 is TGTGCCAGCAGCTTAGCACCAGGACAAAACTACGAGCAGTACTTC.